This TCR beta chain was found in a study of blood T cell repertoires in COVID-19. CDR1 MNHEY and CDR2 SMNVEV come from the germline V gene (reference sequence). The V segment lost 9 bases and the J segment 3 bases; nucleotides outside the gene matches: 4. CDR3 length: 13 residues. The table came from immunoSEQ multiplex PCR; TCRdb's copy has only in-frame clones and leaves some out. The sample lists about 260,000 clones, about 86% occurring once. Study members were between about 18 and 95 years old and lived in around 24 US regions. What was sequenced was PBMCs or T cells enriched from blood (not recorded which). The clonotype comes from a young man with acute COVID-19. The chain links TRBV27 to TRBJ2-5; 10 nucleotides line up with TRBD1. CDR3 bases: TGTGCCAGTCGGGACAGGGGCAAAGAGACCCAGTACTTC. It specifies CASRDRGKETQYF.